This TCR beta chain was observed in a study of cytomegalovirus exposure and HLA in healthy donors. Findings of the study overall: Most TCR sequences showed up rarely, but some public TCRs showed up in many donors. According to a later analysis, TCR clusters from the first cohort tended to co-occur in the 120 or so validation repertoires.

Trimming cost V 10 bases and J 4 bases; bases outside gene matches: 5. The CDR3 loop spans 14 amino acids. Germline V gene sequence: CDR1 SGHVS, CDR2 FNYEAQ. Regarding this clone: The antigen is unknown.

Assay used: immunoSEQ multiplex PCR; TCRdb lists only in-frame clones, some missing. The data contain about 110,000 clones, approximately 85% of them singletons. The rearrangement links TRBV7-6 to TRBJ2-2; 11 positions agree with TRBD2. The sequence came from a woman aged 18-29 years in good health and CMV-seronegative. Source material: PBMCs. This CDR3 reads CATSLAGVTGELFF. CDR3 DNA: TGTGCCACCTCACTAGCGGGGGTCACCGGGGAGCTGTTTTTT.